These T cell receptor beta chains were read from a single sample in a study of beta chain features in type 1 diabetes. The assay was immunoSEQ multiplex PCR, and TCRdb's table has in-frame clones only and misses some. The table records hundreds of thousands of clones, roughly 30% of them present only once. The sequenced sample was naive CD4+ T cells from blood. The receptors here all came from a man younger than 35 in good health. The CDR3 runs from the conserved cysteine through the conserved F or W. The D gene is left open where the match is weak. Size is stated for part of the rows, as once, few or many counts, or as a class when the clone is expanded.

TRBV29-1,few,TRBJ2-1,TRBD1,TGCAGCGTTGATGGTGGGACAGGGGGCCGTAACCATGAGCAGTTCTTC,CSVDGGTGGRNHEQFF
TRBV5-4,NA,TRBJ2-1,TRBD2,TGTGCCAGCAGCTTGGGTGGCGGGAGGGACAATGAGCAGTTCTTC,CASSLGGGRDNEQFF
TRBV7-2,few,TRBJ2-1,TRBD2,TGTGCCAGCAGCCCCTTAGCGGGAGGGTACAATGAGCAGTTCTTC,CASSPLAGGYNEQFF
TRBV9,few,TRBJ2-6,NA,TGTGCCAGCAGCGTAGTAGACTCTGGGGCCAACGTCCTGACTTTC,CASSVVDSGANVLTF
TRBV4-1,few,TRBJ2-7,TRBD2,TGCGCCAGCAGACGAACCGGGACTAGCGGGTCCGAGCAGTACTTC,CASRRTGTSGSEQYF
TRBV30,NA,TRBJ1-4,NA,TGTGCCTGGTCGAGGGACTTGGGCGAAAAACTGTTTTTT,CAWSRDLGEKLFF
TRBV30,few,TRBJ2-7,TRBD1,TGTGCCTGGAGTAAGACAGGGAAACCCCCTCTCGAGCAGTACTTC,CAWSKTGKPPLEQYF
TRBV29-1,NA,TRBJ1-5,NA,TGCAGCGTACAGGGAGGAGATCAGCCCCAGCATTTT,CSVQGGDQPQHF
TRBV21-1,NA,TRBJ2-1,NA,TGTGCCAGCAAAAGACCGGGACAGGGCTACAATGAGCAGTTCTTC,CASKRPGQGYNEQFF
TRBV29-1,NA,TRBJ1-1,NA,TGCAGCGTTAAAGTGACTGAAGCTTTCTTT,CSVKVTEAFF
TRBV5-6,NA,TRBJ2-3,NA,TGTGCCAGCAGCCTGAATGTGGATACGCAGTATTTT,CASSLNVDTQYF
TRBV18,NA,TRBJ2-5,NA,TGTGCCAGCTCACCACCCGGGGAGACCCAGTACTTC,CASSPPGETQYF
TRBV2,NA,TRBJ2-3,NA,TGTGCCAGCAAGGTAGCGGGCACAGATACGCAGTATTTT,CASKVAGTDTQYF
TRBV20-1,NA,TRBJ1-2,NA,TGCAGTGCTGGACGGAGCTATGGCTACACCTTC,CSAGRSYGYTF
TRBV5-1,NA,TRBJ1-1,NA,TGCGCCAGCAGCAACACAGGGAACACTGAAGCTTTCTTT,CASSNTGNTEAFF
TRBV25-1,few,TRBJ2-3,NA,TGTGCCAGCAGTGCCGGACGGGTTCGACGGACAGATACGCAGTATTTT,CASSAGRVRRTDTQYF
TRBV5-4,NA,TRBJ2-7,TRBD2,TGTGCCAGCAGCGCGGGACTAGCGGGAGCCTACGAGCAGTACTTC,CASSAGLAGAYEQYF
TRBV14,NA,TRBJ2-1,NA,TGTGCCAGCAGCCAAGATCATAATGAGCAGTTCTTC,CASSQDHNEQFF
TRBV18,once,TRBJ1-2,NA,TGTGCCAGCTCACAAACCCAACAGGGATCTCACTATGGCTACACCTTC,CASSQTQQGSHYGYTF
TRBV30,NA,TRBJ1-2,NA,TGTGCCTGGAGTGAGGGGGACTATGGCTACACCTTC,CAWSEGDYGYTF
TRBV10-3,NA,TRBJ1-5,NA,TGTGCCATCAGTGAGGGGGCGTATCAGCCCCAGCATTTT,CAISEGAYQPQHF
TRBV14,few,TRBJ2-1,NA,TGTGCCAGCAGTACAGGGAGCTCCTACAATGAGCAGTTCTTC,CASSTGSSYNEQFF
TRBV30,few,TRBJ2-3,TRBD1,TGTGCCTGGAGTGAATGGGACAGGGGGCGCACAGATACGCAGTATTTT,CAWSEWDRGRTDTQYF
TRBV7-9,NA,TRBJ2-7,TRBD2,TGTGCCAGCAGACGAGGACTAGCGGATAACTACGAGCAGTACTTC,CASRRGLADNYEQYF
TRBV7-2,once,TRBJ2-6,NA,TGTGCCAGCAGCCGAGGGGGCTCTGGGGCCAACGTCCTGACTTTC,CASSRGGSGANVLTF
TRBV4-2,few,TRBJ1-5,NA,TGTGCCAGCAGCCAGCTTAGGGGACAGCCCCAGCATTTT,CASSQLRGQPQHF
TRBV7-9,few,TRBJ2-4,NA,TGTGCCAGCAGTTCCGGGACATTGCTGAAAAACATTCAGTACTTC,CASSSGTLLKNIQYF
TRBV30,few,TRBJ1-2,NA,TGTGCCTGGAGTGTACAAGGCAGGTGGGGCTACACCTTC,CAWSVQGRWGYTF
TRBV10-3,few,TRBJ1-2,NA,TGTGCCATCAGTGAGGAGGGGAGTTATGGCTACACCTTC,CAISEEGSYGYTF
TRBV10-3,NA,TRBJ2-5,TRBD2,TGTGCCATCAGTCCAGGGACTAGCGGGGAGACCCAGTACTTC,CAISPGTSGETQYF
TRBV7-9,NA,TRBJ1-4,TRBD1,TGTGCCAGCAGCATCGGGACAGGAACAACTAATGAAAAACTGTTTTTT,CASSIGTGTTNEKLFF
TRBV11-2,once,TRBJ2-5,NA,TGTGCCAGCAGCTTCAACTATCGGGAGACCCAGTACTTC,CASSFNYRETQYF
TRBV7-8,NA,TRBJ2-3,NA,TGTGCCAGCAGCCCAGGACAAGGCACAGATACGCAGTATTTT,CASSPGQGTDTQYF
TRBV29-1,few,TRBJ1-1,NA,TGCAGCGCGGCCCGGGGAGACACTGAAGCTTTCTTT,CSAARGDTEAFF
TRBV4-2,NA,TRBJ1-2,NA,TGTGCCAGCAGCCCGAAGGACCAGGCCTTCTATGGCTACACCTTC,CASSPKDQAFYGYTF
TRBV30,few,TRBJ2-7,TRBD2,TGTGCCTGGAGTGTATCGAGCGGGAGGGCCCTCTCCTACGAGCAGTACTTC,CAWSVSSGRALSYEQYF
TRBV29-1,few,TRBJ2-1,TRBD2,TGCAGCGTCCCTAGCGGGATCTACTCCTACAATGAGCAGTTCTTC,CSVPSGIYSYNEQFF
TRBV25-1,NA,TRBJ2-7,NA,TGTGCCAGCAAGGGGAGTATCTACGAGCAGTACTTC,CASKGSIYEQYF
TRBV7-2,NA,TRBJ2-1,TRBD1,TGTGCCAGCAGCTTGGACAGGGCCTCCTACAATGAGCAGTTCTTC,CASSLDRASYNEQFF
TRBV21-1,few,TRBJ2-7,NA,TGTGCCAGCAGCAAACGTCACGGCTACGAGCAGTACTTC,CASSKRHGYEQYF
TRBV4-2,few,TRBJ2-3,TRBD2,TGTGCCAGCAGCCCAAGGACTAGCGGCACAGATACGCAGTATTTT,CASSPRTSGTDTQYF
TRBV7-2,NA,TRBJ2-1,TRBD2,TGTGCCAGCATGTACCCACTAGCGACCGAGCAGTTCTTC,CASMYPLATEQFF
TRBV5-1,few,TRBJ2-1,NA,TGCGCCAGCAGCTTGGATCCAGGGCGGGAATCCTACAATGAGCAGTTCTTC,CASSLDPGRESYNEQFF
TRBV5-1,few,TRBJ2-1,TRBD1,TGCGCCAGCAGCTGGACAGGGGGCGCGTTGAATGAGCAGTTCTTC,CASSWTGGALNEQFF
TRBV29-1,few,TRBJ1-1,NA,TGCAGCGTTGTAAAGGGAGACACTGAAGCTTTCTTT,CSVVKGDTEAFF
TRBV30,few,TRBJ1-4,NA,TGTGCCTGGAGCAGGGCACCTAATGAAAAACTGTTTTTT,CAWSRAPNEKLFF
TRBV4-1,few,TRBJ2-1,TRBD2,TGCGCCAGCAGTCCTAATCATTTGGGACTAGCGGGCGATGAGCAGTTCTTC,CASSPNHLGLAGDEQFF
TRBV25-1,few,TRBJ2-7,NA,TGTGCCAGCAGTGTAAACTCAGGGATCCCTTCCTACGAGCAGTACTTC,CASSVNSGIPSYEQYF
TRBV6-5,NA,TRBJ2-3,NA,TGTGCCAGCAGTCCCCGGACTACCGCTACAGATACGCAGTATTTT,CASSPRTTATDTQYF
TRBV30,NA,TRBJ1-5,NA,TGTGCCTGGAGTGAGGGACCCAACGGCGGGGTGCCCCAGCATTTT,CAWSEGPNGGVPQHF
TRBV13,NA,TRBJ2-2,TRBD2,TGTGCCAGCAGCTTAAGAGCGGGATTAAACACCGGGGAGCTGTTTTTT,CASSLRAGLNTGELFF
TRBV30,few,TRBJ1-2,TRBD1,TGTGCCTGGAGTGCCGGGACAGGCGGGTATGGCTACACCTTC,CAWSAGTGGYGYTF
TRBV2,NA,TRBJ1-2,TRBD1,TGTGCCAGCAGACCAGGACAGGGCTATAACTATGGCTACACCTTC,CASRPGQGYNYGYTF
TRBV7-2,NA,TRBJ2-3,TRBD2,TGTGCCAGCAGCCGACTCCGGGACTACGACCGCACAGATACGCAGTATTTT,CASSRLRDYDRTDTQYF
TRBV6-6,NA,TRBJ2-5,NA,TGTGCCAGCAGTCAAACAGGGTACCAAGAGACCCAGTACTTC,CASSQTGYQETQYF
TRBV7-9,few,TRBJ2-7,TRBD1,TGTGCCAGCAGTTCGGACAGGGGCGAGCAGTACTTC,CASSSDRGEQYF
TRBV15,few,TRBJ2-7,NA,TGTGCCACCAGCTTGACGGGAATAACGAAGGCCTACGAGCAGTACTTC,CATSLTGITKAYEQYF
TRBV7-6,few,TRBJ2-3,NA,TGTGCCAGCAGCAGTATCCTTGACAGCTTTAGAGCAGATACGCAGTATTTT,CASSSILDSFRADTQYF
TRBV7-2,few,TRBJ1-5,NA,TGTGCCAGCAGCCCTAGTATGGGCATTAGCAATCAGCCCCAGCATTTT,CASSPSMGISNQPQHF